The clone carrying this T cell receptor (beta chain) was picked up a small number of times. From germline, CDR1 is SGHRS and CDR2 YFSETQ. The V end lost 1 base, the J end lost 0 bases, and 4 bases lay between the germline ends. This CDR3 has 14 amino acids. In TCRdb, the 5' RACE reads were re-called with MiXCR into one record per CDR3 protein. Found here are roughly 68,000 distinct CDR3 sequences, approximately 16% of them singletons; the top ten hold around 29%. This specimen belongs to a study of T-cell memory formation after mild COVID-19. Study at large: Clustering of TCRs was largely donor specific.

Sequenced material: PBMCs or a T cell subset sorted from them (not recorded which). This chain uses TRBV5-1 with TRBJ2-2; no clear D. The receptor was isolated from an adult woman who had mild COVID-19 (a few samples of this study predate the infection). Cell type and time point are not known. The CDR3 sequence is CASSLPANTGELFF. The CDR3 nucleotides are TGCGCCAGCAGCTTGCCAGCGAACACCGGGGAGCTGTTTTTT.